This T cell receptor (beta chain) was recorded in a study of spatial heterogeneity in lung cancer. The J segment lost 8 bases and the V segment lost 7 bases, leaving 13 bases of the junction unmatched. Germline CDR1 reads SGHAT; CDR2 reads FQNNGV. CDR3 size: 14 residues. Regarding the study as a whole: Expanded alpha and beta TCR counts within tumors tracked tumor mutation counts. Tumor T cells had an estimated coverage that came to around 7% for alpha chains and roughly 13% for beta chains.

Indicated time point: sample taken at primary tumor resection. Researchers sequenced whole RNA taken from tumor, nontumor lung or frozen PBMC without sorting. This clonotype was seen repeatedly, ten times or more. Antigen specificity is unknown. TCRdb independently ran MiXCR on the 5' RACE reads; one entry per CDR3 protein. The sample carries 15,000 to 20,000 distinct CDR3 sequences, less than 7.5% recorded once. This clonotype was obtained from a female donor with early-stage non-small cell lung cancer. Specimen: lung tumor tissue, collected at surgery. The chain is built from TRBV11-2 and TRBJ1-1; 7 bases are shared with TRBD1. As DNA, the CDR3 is TGTGCCAGCACGTGGGACAGCCTGCGGGGAGAAGCTTTCTTT. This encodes CASTWDSLRGEAFF.